This TCR beta chain emerged from a study of brain T cells in children with intractable seizures. Study findings and constraints: HCMV serostatus was not known, and viral specificity came from CDR3 similarity only.

The sequenced cases were selected for having the highest brain T cell transcript signatures. Method: immunoSEQ multiplex PCR; TCRdb's copy keeps in-frame clones and lacks some. The sample includes under 4,500 clones, approximately 72% seen only once; the top ten take approximately 51%. In this sample, this clone turned up once. Its antigen is unidentified. This specimen was resected brain tissue, taken at surgery. The TCR originated in a girl aged 2-10 years with Rasmussen encephalitis and intractable seizures.

CDR3 nucleotide sequence: TGTGCCAGCAGCCCCGTAGCTGGGGTGGGAAAACTGTTTTTT. It yields the protein CASSPVAGVGKLFF. This chain connects TRBV11-2 to TRBJ1-4; D remains unclear. CDR3 length equals 14 residues. CDR1 is SGHAT, CDR2 FQNNGV, per germline. With 5 bases removed from V and 10 bases from J, the gap between germline ends came to 17 bases. Combining the CDR3 with reference TRBV11-2 and TRBJ1-4 gives the whole variable domain EAGVAQSPRYKIIEKRQSVAFWCNPISGHATLYWYQQILGQGPKLLIQFQNNGVVDDSQLPKDRFSAERLKGVDSTLKIQPAKLEDSAVYLCASSPVAGVGKLFFGSGTQLSVL.